The rows below give T cell receptor beta chains drawn from one sample of a study of cytomegalovirus exposure and HLA in healthy donors. The method was immunoSEQ multiplex PCR; TCRdb's version includes in-frame clones alone and lacks a portion of them. The sample has about 330,000 clones, around 87% seen once. Input material: PBMCs. These receptors all stem from a woman younger than 45 in good health and CMV-seropositive. The conserved cysteine and the conserved F or W are not part of the CDR3 here.

TRBV4-3	TRBJ1-4	ASSQAGGTNEKLF
TRBV5-6	TRBJ1-5	ASSLGGGNQPQH
TRBV7-9	TRBJ2-7	ASRNGTGSSYEQY
TRBV9	TRBJ2-7	ASSVDLGPYEQY
TRBV7-2	TRBJ2-7	ASSLVRGYEQY
TRBV27	TRBJ1-1	ASSSQGAGGDTEAF
TRBV28	TRBJ1-5	ASSGSAGHKLRQPQH
TRBV30	TRBJ2-4	AWSKSRVRDIQY
TRBV4-2	TRBJ2-2	ASSQERASGRKLF
TRBV2	TRBJ1-5	ASRFRDSPWPQH
TRBV5-6	TRBJ2-7	ASSLVPGQTYEQY
TRBV4-2	TRBJ2-3	ASSLVTSDTQY
TRBV4-2	TRBJ1-4	ASSQTWEGRNEKLF
TRBV9	TRBJ2-7	ASSVGTRTYEQY
TRBV28	TRBJ1-6	ASRTLRTGSYNSPLH
TRBV4-3	TRBJ1-2	ASSQWLGGAYGYT
TRBV27	TRBJ2-7	ASSSGLAIYEQY
TRBV13	TRBJ2-7	ASSSGQGYEQY
TRBV9	TRBJ1-4	ASSVRTGVEEKLF
TRBV30	TRBJ1-5	AWGQGRDQPQH
TRBV29-1	TRBJ1-2	SVEDGPYGYT
TRBV5-1	TRBJ2-3	ASSSEASAYLTDTQY
TRBV7-9	TRBJ2-5	ASSRGASGTSQETQY
TRBV19	TRBJ1-5	ASVNRDSKGNQPQH
TRBV5-1	TRBJ2-7	ASSPGLAGGLNYEQY
TRBV27	TRBJ1-2	ASSFATTGDGYT
TRBV27	TRBJ2-7	ASSSSSGSDEQY
TRBV27	TRBJ1-5	ASSAGRVTIQPQH
TRBV7-8	TRBJ2-1	ASSPRRDRGFHEQF
TRBV4-2	TRBJ1-1	ASSQDTDTEAF
TRBV9	TRBJ2-7	ASSVGGETYEQY
TRBV7-3	TRBJ2-5	ASSLRHGGETQY
TRBV9	TRBJ2-3	ASSAVPGAHTQY
TRBV5-1	TRBJ2-2	ASSPDASGGTGELF
TRBV30	TRBJ2-7	AWSALAGGIYEQY
TRBV4-1	TRBJ2-7	ASSQAGQGSYEQY
TRBV4-2	TRBJ2-5	ASSPPGLSETQY
TRBV6-7	TRBJ2-2	ASSYGTSNTGELF
TRBV9	TRBJ1-1	ASSVVQGGGNTEAF
TRBV27	TRBJ2-7	ASSLSMGVGLNEQY
TRBV29-1	TRBJ2-1	SVSAGAFGEQF
TRBV30	TRBJ1-2	AWSAGGRIYGYT
TRBV4-2	TRBJ2-7	ASSQDRGSHLEQY
TRBV5-1	TRBJ2-1	ASSLVPDSSYNEQF
TRBV18	TRBJ1-1	ASSPLWVEDYTEAF
TRBV4-2	TRBJ2-3	ASSQVAGAGTDTQY
TRBV7-9	TRBJ2-7	ASSLDPGEQY
TRBV7-8	TRBJ2-7	ASSLADEQY
TRBV25-1	TRBJ2-7	ASSAPGTNYEQY
TRBV30	TRBJ1-1	AWSVLGTGKGEAF
TRBV2	TRBJ1-1	ASRVQSEAF
TRBV6-5	TRBJ1-2	ASSYQAGTELGYT
TRBV12-5	TRBJ2-7	ASGFPQGIIVGEQY
TRBV13	TRBJ2-3	ASSLGHWTDTQY
TRBV7-2	TRBJ2-1	ASSLGLAGGRHEQF